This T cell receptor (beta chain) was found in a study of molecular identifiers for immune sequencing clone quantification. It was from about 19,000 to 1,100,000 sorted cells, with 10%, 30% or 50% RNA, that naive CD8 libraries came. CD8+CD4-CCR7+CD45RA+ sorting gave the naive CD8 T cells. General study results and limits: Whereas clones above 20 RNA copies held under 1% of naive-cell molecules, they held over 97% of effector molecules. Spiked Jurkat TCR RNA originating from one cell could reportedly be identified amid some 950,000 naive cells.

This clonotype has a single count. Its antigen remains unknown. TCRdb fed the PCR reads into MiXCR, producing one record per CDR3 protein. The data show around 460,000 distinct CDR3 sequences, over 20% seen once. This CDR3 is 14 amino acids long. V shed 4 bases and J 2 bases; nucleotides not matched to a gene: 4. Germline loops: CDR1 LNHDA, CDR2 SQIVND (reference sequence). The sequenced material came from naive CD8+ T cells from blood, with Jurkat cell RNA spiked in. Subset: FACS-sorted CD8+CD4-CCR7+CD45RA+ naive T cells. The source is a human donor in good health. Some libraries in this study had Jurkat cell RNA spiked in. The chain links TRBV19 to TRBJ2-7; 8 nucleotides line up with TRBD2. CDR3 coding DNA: TGTGCCAGTAGTAGGCGGGGGGATGCCTACGAGCAGTACTTC. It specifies CASSRRGDAYEQYF.